Ten or more counts support the clone carrying this TCR beta chain. Antigen: not known. These data originate in a study of T cells in Graves' hyperthyroidism and ophthalmopathy. Findings of the study overall: Most expanded thyroid clonotypes above 0.001 recurred in blood.

Per germline, CDR1 LNHDA and CDR2 SQIVND (reference sequence). V shed 1 base and J shed 1 base, with 4 bases lying between them. This CDR3 is 13 amino acids long. RNA transcripts gave rise to amplified TCR beta CDR3 regions. First-round RT-PCR of the TCR CDR3 relied on the HTBI primer set. TCRdb passed the multiplex PCR reads through MiXCR, listing each CDR3 protein once. Among 160,000 or so distinct CDR3 sequences, about 9.4% were seen once, and the ten largest hold approximately 20%. The receptor was isolated from a woman between 18 and 29 years old with Graves' hyperthyroidism that later progressed to Graves' ophthalmopathy. This chain links TRBV19 with TRBJ1-1; D call uncertain. Sequenced input: blood. Here the CDR3 reads CASSIAPNTEAFF. CDR3 bases: TGTGCCAGTAGTATAGCGCCGAACACTGAAGCTTTCTTT.